This T cell receptor beta chain is drawn from a study of T cells after posttransplantation cyclophosphamide. Busulfan-fludarabine conditioning, marrow transplant, and cyclophosphamide on days +3 and +4 were administered. Measured with immunoSEQ multiplex PCR; TCRdb has only the in-frame clones, and not every one. The sample has about 10,000 clones; approximately 80% are singletons. The sequence was obtained from a female patient in her thirties or forties who received an allogeneic stem cell transplant from a related donor, was CMV-positive, and had no GVHD. The graft donor may account for some of the T cells. The source material was PBMCs, sampled 1,700 to 2,000 days after a stem cell transplant with posttransplant cyclophosphamide.

In DNA form, the CDR3 reads TGTGCCAGTAGTAGCCCAGGGGGCATGGCGTCCCAGCATTTT. Its translation is CASSSPGGMASQHF. The rearrangement links TRBV19 to TRBJ1-5, with 8 bases lining up with TRBD1. Germline V gene data show CDR1 as LNHDA and CDR2 as SQIVND (reference sequence). The CDR3 totals 14 residues. V shed 4 bases and J 11 bases; nucleotides not matched to a gene: 10.